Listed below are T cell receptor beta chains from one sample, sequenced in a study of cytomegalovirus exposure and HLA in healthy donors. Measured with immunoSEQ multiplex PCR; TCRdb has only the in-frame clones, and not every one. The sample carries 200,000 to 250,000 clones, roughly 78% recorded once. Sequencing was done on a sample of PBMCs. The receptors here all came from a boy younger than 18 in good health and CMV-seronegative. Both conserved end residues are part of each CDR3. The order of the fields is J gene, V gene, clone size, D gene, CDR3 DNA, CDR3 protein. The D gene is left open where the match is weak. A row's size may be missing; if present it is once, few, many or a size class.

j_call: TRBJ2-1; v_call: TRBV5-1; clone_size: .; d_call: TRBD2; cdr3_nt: TGCGCCAGCAGACCCGGATCGCGGGGGGGCTATAATGAGCAGTTCTTC; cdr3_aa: CASRPGSRGGYNEQFF
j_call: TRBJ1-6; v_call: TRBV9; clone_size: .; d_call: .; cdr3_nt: TGTGCCAGCAGCGCACAGGGACAAAAGGTGGGCTCCTATAATTCACCCCTCCACTTT; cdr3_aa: CASSAQGQKVGSYNSPLHF
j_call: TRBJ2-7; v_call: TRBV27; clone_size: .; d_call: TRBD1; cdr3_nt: TGTGCCAGCAGTTTTATCCCCGGGACAGGAGGGGGCGAGCAGTACTTC; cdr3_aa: CASSFIPGTGGGEQYF
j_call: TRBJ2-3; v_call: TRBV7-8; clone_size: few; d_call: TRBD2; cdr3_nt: TGTGCCAGCAGCTTAGGAAGGGGGCTAGCGGGAGGATTAGGCACAGATACGCAGTATTTT; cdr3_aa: CASSLGRGLAGGLGTDTQYF
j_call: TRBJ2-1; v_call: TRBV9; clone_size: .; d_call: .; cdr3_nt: TGTGCCAGCAGCCACGGGCAGGTAGCGGAAACCTACAATGAGCAGTTCTTC; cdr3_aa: CASSHGQVAETYNEQFF
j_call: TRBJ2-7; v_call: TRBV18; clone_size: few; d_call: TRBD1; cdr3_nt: TGTGCCAGCTCACCACTGGAAGGGGGCGGAATCGGCTACGAGCAGTACTTC; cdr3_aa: CASSPLEGGGIGYEQYF
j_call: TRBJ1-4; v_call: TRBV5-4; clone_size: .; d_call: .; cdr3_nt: TGTGCCAGCAGCTTGCGGGGGGGATATGAAAAACTGTTTTTT; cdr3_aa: CASSLRGGYEKLFF
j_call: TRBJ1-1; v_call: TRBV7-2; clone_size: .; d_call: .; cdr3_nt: TGTGCCAGCAGCTTAGAACGGGTGAACACTGAAGCTTTCTTT; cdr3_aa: CASSLERVNTEAFF
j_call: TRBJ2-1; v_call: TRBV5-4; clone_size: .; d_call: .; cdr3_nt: TGTGCCAGCAACCAACAACAGCAACGCGATGAGCAGTTCTTC; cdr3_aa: CASNQQQQRDEQFF
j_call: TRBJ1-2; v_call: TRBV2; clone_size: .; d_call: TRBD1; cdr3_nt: TGTGCCAGCAGTGAGGGACAGTCCTATGGCTACACCTTC; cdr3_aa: CASSEGQSYGYTF
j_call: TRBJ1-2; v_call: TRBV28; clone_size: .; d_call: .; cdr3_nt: TGTGCCAGCACGGAGGGGCGGGCTAACTATGGCTACACCTTC; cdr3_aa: CASTEGRANYGYTF
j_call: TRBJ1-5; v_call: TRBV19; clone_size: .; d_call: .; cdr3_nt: TGTGCCAGTAGTACAAGCAGCAATCAGCCCCAGCATTTT; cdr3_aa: CASSTSSNQPQHF
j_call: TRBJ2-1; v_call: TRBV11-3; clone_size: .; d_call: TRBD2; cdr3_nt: TGTGCCAGCAAGCGGATAGCGGGAGGCAATGAGCAGTTCTTC; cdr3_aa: CASKRIAGGNEQFF
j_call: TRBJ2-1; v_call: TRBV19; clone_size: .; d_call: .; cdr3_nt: TGTGCCAGTAGTATAGAGGCTGCCGCTAGCTCCTACAATGAGCAGTTCTTC; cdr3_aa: CASSIEAAASSYNEQFF
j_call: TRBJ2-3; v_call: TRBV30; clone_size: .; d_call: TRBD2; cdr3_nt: TGTGCCTGGAGTGTAGGGTATCTAGCGGGACGGTATTTT; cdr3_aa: CAWSVGYLAGRYF
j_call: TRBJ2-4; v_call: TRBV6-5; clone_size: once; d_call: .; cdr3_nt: TGTGCCAGCAGTCGCGGGGCAGCAAACATTCAGTACTTC; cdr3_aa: CASSRGAANIQYF
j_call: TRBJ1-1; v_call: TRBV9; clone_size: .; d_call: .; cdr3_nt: TGTGCCAGCAGCGTAGACCCCTCCGGAGGCACTGAAGCTTTCTTT; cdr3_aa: CASSVDPSGGTEAFF
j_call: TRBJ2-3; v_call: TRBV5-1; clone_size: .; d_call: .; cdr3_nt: TGCGCCAGCAGCTTGGCCGGGGGTTCCACAGATACGCAGTATTTT; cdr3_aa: CASSLAGGSTDTQYF
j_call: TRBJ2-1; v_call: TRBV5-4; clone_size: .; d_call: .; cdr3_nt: TGTGCCAGCAGCCTGTCGACTAATGAGCAGTTCTTC; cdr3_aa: CASSLSTNEQFF
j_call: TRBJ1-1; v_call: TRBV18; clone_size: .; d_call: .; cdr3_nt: TGTGCCAGCTCGAACAGGGTGAACACTGAAGCTTTCTTT; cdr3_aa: CASSNRVNTEAFF
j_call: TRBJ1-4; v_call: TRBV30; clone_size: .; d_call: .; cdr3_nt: TGTGCCTGGAGCGCCACAGAAAGGACTAATGAAAAACTGTTTTTT; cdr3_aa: CAWSATERTNEKLFF
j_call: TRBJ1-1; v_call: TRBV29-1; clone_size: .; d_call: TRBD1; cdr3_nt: TGCAGCGTGCATGGACAGGCCCAGAACACTGAAGCTTTCTTT; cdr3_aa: CSVHGQAQNTEAFF
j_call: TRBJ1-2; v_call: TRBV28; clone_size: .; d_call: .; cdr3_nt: TGTGCCACCTCGGACAAGACTAACTATGGCTACACCTTC; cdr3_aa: CATSDKTNYGYTF
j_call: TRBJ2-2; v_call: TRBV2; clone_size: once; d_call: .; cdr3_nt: TGTGCCAGCAGTGCACAGAACACCGGGGAGCTGTTTTTT; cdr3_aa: CASSAQNTGELFF
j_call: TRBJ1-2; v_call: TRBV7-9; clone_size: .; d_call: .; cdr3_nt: TGTGCCAGCAGCTTAGAGCACAGGGTGGATGGCTACACCTTC; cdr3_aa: CASSLEHRVDGYTF
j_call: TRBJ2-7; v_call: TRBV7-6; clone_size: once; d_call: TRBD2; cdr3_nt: TGTGCCAGCAGCTTAGCGCTGGGAGCGGGACCCTACGAGCAGTACTTC; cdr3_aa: CASSLALGAGPYEQYF